This T cell receptor (beta chain) was sequenced in a study of technical replicates of blood from a few donors. Sequenced by immunoSEQ multiplex PCR; TCRdb stores in-frame clones only, minus some. The sample records some 79,000 clones, roughly 92% being singletons. The V gene's germline CDR1 is LNHDA and CDR2 SQIVND (reference sequence). The CDR3 spans 12 residues. Deletions cut 6 bases from V and 2 bases from J, with 6 bases between. This receptor was obtained from a human donor in good health. The chain couples TRBV19 to TRBJ2-3; the D is unclear. Sequenced material: T cells isolated from PBMCs. The CDR3 DNA follows: TGTGCCAGTAGCAGACTCACAGATACGCAGTATTTT. Encoded protein: CASSRLTDTQYF.